A selection of T cell receptor beta chains follows, all from one sample in a study of T cell responses to AZD1222 COVID-19 vaccine. TCRdb keeps only in-frame clones here, not all; method: immunoSEQ multiplex PCR. This sample has 110,000 to 150,000 clones, with 80% to 90% found just once. Here the sequenced sample was peripheral blood, taken on day 0 of AZD1222 vaccination. Source of these receptors: an adult in good health. Each CDR3 is given with its conserved first and last residue. The D gene is left open where the match is weak. Not all rows give a size; the values are once, few, many and, for expanded clones, a class.

CASRQQGSGNTIYF	TGTGCCAGTAGACAACAGGGAAGTGGAAACACCATATATTTT	.	.	TRBV19	TRBJ1-3
CASSESGSSYNEQFF	TGTGCCAGCAGCGAGAGCGGGAGCTCCTACAATGAGCAGTTCTTC	TRBD2	.	TRBV7-2	TRBJ2-1
CASSFGPLPGQAFF	TGTGCCAGCAGTTTCGGTCCCCTTCCGGGCCAAGCTTTCTTT	.	.	TRBV27	TRBJ1-1
CATSDPGLAGEQFF	TGTGCCACCAGTGACCCGGGACTAGCCGGTGAGCAGTTCTTC	TRBD2	.	TRBV24-1	TRBJ2-1
CASRYRGDTGELFF	TGTGCCAGCAGATACAGGGGGGACACCGGGGAGCTGTTTTTT	TRBD1	.	TRBV6-5	TRBJ2-2
CSASPQLVYSNYGYTF	TGCAGTGCTAGTCCCCAGCTCGTGTACTCTAACTATGGCTACACCTTC	.	.	TRBV20-1	TRBJ1-2
CASSPGAGVLDEQFF	TGTGCCAGCTCACCAGGGGCAGGTGTGTTGGATGAGCAGTTCTTC	.	once	TRBV18	TRBJ2-1
CASSLVAGNGYTF	TGTGCCAGCAGCTTGGTGGCGGGGAATGGCTACACCTTC	.	once	TRBV5-4	TRBJ1-2
CASSFIQGQSYGYTF	TGTGCCAGCAGCTTCATCCAGGGACAGTCCTATGGCTACACCTTC	TRBD1	.	TRBV5-6	TRBJ1-2
CASSPGTGLFDF	TGTGCCAGCAGCCCCGGGACCGGCTTATTTGATTTC	.	.	TRBV12-3/TRBV12-4	TRBJ1-2
CASISPSGMFGDTGELFF	TGTGCCAGCATATCCCCCAGCGGGATGTTCGGGGACACCGGGGAGCTGTTTTTT	TRBD2	.	TRBV6-4	TRBJ2-2
CASSPGVLSGNTIYF	TGTGCCAGCTCACCAGGGGTCCTCTCTGGAAACACCATATATTTT	.	.	TRBV18	TRBJ1-3
CASSQDIFQPQHF	TGCGCCAGCAGCCAAGATATATTTCAGCCCCAGCATTTT	.	.	TRBV4-1	TRBJ1-5
CASSERTGAGYTF	TGCGCCAGCAGTGAGAGGACAGGGGCTGGCTACACCTTC	TRBD1	once	TRBV10-2	TRBJ1-2
CASSVEPPPQNPYGYTF	TGTGCCAGCAGCGTAGAGCCCCCCCCTCAGAACCCCTATGGCTACACCTTC	.	.	TRBV9	TRBJ1-2
CASSLATDTQYF	TGTGCCAGCAGCTTAGCCACAGATACGCAGTATTTT	.	.	TRBV7-9	TRBJ2-3